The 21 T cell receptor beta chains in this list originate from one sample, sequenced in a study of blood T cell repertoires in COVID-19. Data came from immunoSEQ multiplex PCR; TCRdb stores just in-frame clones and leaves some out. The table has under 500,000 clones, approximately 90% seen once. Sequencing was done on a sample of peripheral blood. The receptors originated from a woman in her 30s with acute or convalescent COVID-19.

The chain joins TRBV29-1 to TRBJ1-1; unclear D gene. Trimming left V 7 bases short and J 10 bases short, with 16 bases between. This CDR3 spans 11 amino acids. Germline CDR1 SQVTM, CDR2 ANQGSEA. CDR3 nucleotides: TGCAGCGCAAAGGGAGACACGGGAGCTTTCTTT. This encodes CSAKGDTGAFF. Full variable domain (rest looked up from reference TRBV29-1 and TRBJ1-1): SAVISQKPSRDICQRGTSLTIQCQVDSQVTMMFWYRQQPGQSLTLIATANQGSEATYESGFVIDKFPISRPNLTFSTLTVSNMSPEDSSIYLCSAKGDTGAFFGQGTRLTVV.

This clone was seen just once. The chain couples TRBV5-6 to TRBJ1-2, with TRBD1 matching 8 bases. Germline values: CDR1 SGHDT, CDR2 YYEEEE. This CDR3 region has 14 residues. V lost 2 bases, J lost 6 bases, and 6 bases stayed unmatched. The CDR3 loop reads CASSFPGGANGYTF. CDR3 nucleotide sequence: TGTGCCAGCAGCTTCCCAGGGGGCGCGAATGGCTACACCTTC.

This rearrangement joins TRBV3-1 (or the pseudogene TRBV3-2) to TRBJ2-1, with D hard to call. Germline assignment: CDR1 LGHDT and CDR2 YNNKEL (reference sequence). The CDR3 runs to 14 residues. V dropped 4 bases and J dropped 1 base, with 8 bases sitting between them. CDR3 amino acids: CASSPRESYNEQFF. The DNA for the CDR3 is TGTGCCAGCAGCCCGCGAGAGTCCTACAATGAGCAGTTCTTC.

DNA for the CDR3: TGTGCCAGCAGTTCTACAACTAGCGGGGGCACAGATACGCAGTATTTT. Translating it yields CASSSTTSGGTDTQYF. The chain uses TRBV6-4 and TRBJ2-3; 10 bases line up with TRBD2. The CDR3 totals 16 residues. The V segment lost 5 bases and the J segment 1 base; nucleotides outside the gene matches: 6. Germline lookup yields CDR1 MRHNA and CDR2 SNTAGT.

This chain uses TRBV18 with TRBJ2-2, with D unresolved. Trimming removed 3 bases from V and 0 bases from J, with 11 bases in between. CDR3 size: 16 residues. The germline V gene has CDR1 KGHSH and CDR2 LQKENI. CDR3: CASSPSNPTNTGELFF. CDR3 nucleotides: TGTGCCAGCTCACCGTCTAATCCCACGAACACCGGGGAGCTGTTTTTT.

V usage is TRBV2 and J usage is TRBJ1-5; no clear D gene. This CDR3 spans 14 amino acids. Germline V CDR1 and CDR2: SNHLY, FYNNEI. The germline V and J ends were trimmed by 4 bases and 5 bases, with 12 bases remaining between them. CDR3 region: CASSGTSGDQPQHF. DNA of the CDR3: TGTGCCAGCAGTGGGACTTCGGGAGATCAGCCCCAGCATTTT.

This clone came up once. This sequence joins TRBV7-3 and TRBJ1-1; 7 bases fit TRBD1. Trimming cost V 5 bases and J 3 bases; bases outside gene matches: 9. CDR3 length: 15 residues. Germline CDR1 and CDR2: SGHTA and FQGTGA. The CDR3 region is CASSEGAGGYTEAFF. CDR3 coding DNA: TGTGCCAGCAGCGAAGGGGCAGGGGGTTACACTGAAGCTTTCTTT. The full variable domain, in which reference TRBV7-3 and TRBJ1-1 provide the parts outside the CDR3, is GAGVSQTPSNKVTEKGKYVELRCDPISGHTALYWYRQSLGQGPEFLIYFQGTGAADDSGLPNDRFFAVRPEGSVSTLKIQRTERGDSAVYLCASSEGAGGYTEAFFGQGTRLTVV.

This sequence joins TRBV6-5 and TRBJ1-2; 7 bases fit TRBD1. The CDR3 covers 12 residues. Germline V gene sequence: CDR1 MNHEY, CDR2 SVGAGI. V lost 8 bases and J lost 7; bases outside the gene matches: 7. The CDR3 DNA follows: TGTGCCAGCTCCGACAGGGTTTCTGGCTACACCTTC. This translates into CASSDRVSGYTF.

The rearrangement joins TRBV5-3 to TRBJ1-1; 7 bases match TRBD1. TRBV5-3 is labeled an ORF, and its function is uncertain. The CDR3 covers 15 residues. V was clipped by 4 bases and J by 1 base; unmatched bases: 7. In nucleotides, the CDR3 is TGTGCCAGAAGCGACCGAGACAGGGAGAACACTGAAGCTTTCTTT. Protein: CARSDRDRENTEAFF.

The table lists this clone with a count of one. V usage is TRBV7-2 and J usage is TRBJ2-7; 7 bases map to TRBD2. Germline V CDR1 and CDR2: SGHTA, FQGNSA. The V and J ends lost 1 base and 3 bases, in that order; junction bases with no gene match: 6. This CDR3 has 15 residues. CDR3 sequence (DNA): TGTGCCAGCAGCTTAGGCGGGGGAGGATACTACGAGCAGTACTTC. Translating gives CASSLGGGGYYEQYF. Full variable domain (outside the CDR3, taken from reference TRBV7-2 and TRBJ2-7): GAGVSQSPSNKVTEKGKDVELRCDPISGHTALYWYRQSLGQGLEFLIYFQGNSAPDKSGLPSDRFSAERTGGSVSTLTIQRTQQEDSAVYLCASSLGGGGYYEQYFGPGTRLTVT.

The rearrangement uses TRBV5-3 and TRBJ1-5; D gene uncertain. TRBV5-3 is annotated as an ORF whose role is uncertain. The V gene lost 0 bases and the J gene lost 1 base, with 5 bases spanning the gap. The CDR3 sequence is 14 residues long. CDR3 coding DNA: TGTGCCAGAAGCTTGGGCAGGAGCAATCAGCCCCAGCATTTT. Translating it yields CARSLGRSNQPQHF.

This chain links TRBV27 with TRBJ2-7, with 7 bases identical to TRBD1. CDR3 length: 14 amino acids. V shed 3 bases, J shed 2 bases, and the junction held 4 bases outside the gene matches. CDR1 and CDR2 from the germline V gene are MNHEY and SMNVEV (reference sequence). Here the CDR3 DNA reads TGTGCCAGCAGTTTGTACAGGGGCCCCTACGAGCAGTACTTC. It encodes CASSLYRGPYEQYF.

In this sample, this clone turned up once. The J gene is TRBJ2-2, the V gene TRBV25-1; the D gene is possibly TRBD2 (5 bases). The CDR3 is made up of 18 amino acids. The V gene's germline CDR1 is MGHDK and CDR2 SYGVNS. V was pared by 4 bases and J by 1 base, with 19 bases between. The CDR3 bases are TGTGCCAGCAGTGGACTCCAACTAGGCTTTCGGAACACCGGGGAGCTGTTTTTT. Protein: CASSGLQLGFRNTGELFF.

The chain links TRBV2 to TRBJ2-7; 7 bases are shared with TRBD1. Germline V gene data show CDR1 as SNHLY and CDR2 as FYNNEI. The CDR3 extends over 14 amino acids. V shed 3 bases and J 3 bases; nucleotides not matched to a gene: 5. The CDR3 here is CASSEARQGYEQYF. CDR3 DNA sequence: TGTGCCAGCAGTGAGGCCCGACAGGGCTACGAGCAGTACTTC.

CDR3 sequence (DNA): TGTGCCAGCAGTTACTCACCCTACCGGGACAGGAGGAATCAGCCCCAGCATTTT. Encoded protein: CASSYSPYRDRRNQPQHF. This chain joins TRBV6-2 or TRBV6-3 and TRBJ1-5; the match to TRBD1 covers 8 bases. The V and J ends lost 0 bases and 4 bases, in that order; junction bases with no gene match: 11. This CDR3 contains 18 residues. The germline V gene has CDR1 MNHEY and CDR2 SVGEGT.

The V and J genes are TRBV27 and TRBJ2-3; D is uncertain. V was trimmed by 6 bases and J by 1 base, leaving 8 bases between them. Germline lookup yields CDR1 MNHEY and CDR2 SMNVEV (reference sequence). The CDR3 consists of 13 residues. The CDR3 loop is CASRLHGTDTQYF. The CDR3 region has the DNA TGTGCCAGCAGGTTACATGGCACAGATACGCAGTATTTT.

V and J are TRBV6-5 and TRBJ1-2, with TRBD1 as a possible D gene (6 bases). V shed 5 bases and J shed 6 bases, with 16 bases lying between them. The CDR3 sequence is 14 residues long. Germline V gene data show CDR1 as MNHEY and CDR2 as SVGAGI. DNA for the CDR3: TGTGCCAGCAGTCTCAGGGGTATGCTTAATGGCTACACCTTC. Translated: CASSLRGMLNGYTF.

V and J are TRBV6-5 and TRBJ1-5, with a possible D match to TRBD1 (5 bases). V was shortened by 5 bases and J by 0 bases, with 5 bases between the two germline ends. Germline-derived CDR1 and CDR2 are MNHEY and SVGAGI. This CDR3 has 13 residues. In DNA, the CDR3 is TGTGCCAGCAGTACAGGTAGCAATCAGCCCCAGCATTTT. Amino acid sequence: CASSTGSNQPQHF.

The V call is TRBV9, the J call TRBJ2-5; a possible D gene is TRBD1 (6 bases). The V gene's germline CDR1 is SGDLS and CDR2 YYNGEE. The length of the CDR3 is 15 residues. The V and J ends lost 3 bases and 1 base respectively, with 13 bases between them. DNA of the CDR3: TGTGCCAGCAGCGACACCGGGACACTCCAAGAGACCCAGTACTTC. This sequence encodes CASSDTGTLQETQYF.

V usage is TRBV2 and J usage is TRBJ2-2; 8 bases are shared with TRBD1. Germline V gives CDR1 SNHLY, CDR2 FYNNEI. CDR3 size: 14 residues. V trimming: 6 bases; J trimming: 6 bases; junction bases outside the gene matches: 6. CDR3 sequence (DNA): TGTGCCAGCAGGGCCCAGGGGGCCTCCGGGGAGCTGTTTTTT. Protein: CASRAQGASGELFF.

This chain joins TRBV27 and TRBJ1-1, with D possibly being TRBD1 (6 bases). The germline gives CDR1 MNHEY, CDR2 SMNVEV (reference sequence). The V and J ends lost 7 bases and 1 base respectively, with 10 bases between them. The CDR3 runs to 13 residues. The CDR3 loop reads CASNTGWNTEAFF. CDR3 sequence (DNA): TGTGCCAGCAATACAGGGTGGAACACTGAAGCTTTCTTT.